This T cell receptor (beta chain) was recorded in a study of graft-versus-host responses after intestinal transplantation. Study as a whole: Recipients were given multivisceral, liver-intestinal, or isolated intestinal transplants. The whole recipient group had anti-thymocyte globulin induction followed by tacrolimus and steroids for approximately three years. Regarding the study as a whole: The highest levels of circulating GvH clones went along with early declines in HvG clones after transplant. Elevated graft-versus-host to host-versus-graft clonal ratios in allografts were recorded for patients with graft-donor T cell macrochimerism.

Germline CDR1 and CDR2: MNHEY and SMNVEV (reference sequence). The CDR3 extends over 18 amino acids. After removal of 2 bases from V and 1 base from J, the junction contained 9 bases not matched to a gene. Points on this clone: What it recognizes is unknown.

The repertoire was sequenced with immunoSEQ multiplex PCR; TCRdb's copy has only in-frame clones and lacks some. The table lists about 120,000 clones, roughly nine tenths of them singletons. The receptor comes from a human donor who was the organ donor for an intestinal transplant. V is TRBV27 and J is TRBJ2-2; 8 nucleotides line up with TRBD1. Material: unstimulated CD4+ T cells sorted from spleen or lymph node cells, obtained before transplant. The CDR3 protein is CASSLRPQGALNTGELFF. The CDR3 DNA is TGTGCCAGCAGTTTACGCCCCCAGGGGGCATTGAACACCGGGGAGCTGTTTTTT.